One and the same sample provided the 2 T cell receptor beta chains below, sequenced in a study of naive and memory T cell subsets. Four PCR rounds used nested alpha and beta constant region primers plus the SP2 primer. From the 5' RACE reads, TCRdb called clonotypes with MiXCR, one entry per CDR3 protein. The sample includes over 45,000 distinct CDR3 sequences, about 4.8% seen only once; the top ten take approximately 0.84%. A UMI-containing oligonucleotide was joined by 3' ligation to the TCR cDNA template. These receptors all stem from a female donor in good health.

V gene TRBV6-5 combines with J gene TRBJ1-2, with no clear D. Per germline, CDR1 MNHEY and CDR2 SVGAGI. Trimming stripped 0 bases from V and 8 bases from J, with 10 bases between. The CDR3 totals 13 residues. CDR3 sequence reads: CASSYSSTQGYTF. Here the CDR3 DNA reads TGTGCCAGCAGTTACTCGAGTACTCAGGGCTACACCTTC.

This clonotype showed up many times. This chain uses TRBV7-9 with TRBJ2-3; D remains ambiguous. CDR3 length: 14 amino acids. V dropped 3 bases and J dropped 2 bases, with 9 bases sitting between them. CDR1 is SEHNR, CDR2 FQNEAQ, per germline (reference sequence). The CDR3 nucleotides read TGTGCCAGCAGCTTCATCGGGCACACAGATACGCAGTATTTT. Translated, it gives CASSFIGHTDTQYF.